Listed here is a single TCR beta chain. What it recognizes is unknown. Single viable CD3+CD4+CD8-CD45RO+ cells were sorted as the memory CD4+ T cells. CMV serostatus came from serum IgG against pp150, pp28, p38, p52. Total CD4+ T cells were enriched by CD4 positive selection. The ends lost 6 bases at V and 1 base at J; junction bases unmatched: 5. Germline V gene sequence: CDR1 SNHLY, CDR2 FYNNEI. The CDR3 length is 14 residues. TCRdb's copy holds only in-frame clones and misses some; the assay was immunoSEQ multiplex PCR. The sample shows about 48,000 clones, approximately 78% of them seen only once. The sample originates from a study of memory CD4+ T cells and cytomegalovirus serostatus. Study-wide findings and caveats: About 40% of the roughly 150 known CMV-associated TCRbeta sequences appeared in CD4+ memory. A US-trained random forest predicted CMV serostatus with median AUC roughly 0.9.

Sequences were obtained from memory CD4+ T cells from blood. This receptor was obtained from an adult in good health and CMV-seronegative. The chain employs TRBV2 and TRBJ1-1, with TRBD1 identical over 7 bases. The CDR3 DNA is TGTGCCAGCAGAAACAGGGGCGGGAACACTGAAGCTTTCTTT. Translating gives CASRNRGGNTEAFF.